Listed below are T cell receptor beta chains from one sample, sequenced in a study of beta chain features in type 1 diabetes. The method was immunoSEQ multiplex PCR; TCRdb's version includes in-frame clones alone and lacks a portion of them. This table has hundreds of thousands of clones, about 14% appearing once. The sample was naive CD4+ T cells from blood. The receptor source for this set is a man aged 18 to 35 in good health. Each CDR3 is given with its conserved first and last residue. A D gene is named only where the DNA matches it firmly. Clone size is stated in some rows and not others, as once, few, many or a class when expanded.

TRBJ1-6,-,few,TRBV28,TGTGCCAGCAGTTTATCCCGGACCTTTTCACCCCTCCACTTT,CASSLSRTFSPLHF
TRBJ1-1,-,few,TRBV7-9,TGTGGCCAGGGGAACACTGAAGCTTTCTTT,CGQGNTEAFF
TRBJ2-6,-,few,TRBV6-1,TGTGCCAGCAGTGAAGCGGGGTCCGGGGCCAACGTCCTGACTTTC,CASSEAGSGANVLTF
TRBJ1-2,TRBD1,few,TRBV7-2,TGTGCCAGCAGTCCCACCCCGACAGGGGATGGCTACACCTTC,CASSPTPTGDGYTF
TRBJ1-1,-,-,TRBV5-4,TGTGCCAGCGAGATTATGAACACTGAAGCTTTCTTT,CASEIMNTEAFF
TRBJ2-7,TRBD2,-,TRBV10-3,TGTGCCATCAGTGGACTAGCGGGAACCTACGAGCAGTACTTC,CAISGLAGTYEQYF
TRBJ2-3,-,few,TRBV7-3,TGTGCCAGCAGCTCCACTACGTTAGCGGTATATTTT,CASSSTTLAVYF
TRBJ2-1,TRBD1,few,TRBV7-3,TGTGCCAGCAGCTTAACGACAGGGTTCCAAACAAGTGAGCAGTTCTTC,CASSLTTGFQTSEQFF
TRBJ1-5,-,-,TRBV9,TGTGCCAGCAGCGTAGTGAGTCAGCCCCAGCATTTT,CASSVVSQPQHF
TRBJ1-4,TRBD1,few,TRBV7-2,TGTGCCAGCAGCTTGACAGGGACGGCAAATGAAAAACTGTTTTTT,CASSLTGTANEKLFF
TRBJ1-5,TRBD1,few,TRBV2,TGTGCCAGCAGTGAAGTAAGACAGGGAGCTCAGCCCCAGCATTTT,CASSEVRQGAQPQHF
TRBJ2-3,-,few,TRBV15,TGTGCCACCAGCCCCTCCTATGAGTTCACAGATACGCAGTATTTT,CATSPSYEFTDTQYF
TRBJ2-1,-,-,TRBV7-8,TGTGCCAACAGCCCGCCGGGCTCCTACAATGAGCAGTTCTTC,CANSPPGSYNEQFF